This note documents a single TCR beta chain sequence. Measured with immunoSEQ multiplex PCR; TCRdb has only the in-frame clones, and not every one. The sample contains 200,000 to 250,000 clones, 85% to 90% of which appear only once. The source of the sample is a study of blood T cell repertoires in COVID-19. This CDR3 is 15 amino acids long. The germline V gene has CDR1 SGHRS and CDR2 YFSETQ. Between the trimmed V and J ends, which lost 7 bases and 3 bases, there was a span of 18 bases. Sequenced material: PBMCs or T cells enriched from blood (not recorded which). The receptor comes from a man aged 40-49 years who had recovered from COVID-19. The chain joins TRBV5-1 to TRBJ2-3, with a weak D call TRBD1 (5 bases). Written as DNA, the CDR3 is TGCGCCAGCGCAAGATGGACAAGTTCGACAGATACGCAGTATTTT. Its protein is CASARWTSSTDTQYF.